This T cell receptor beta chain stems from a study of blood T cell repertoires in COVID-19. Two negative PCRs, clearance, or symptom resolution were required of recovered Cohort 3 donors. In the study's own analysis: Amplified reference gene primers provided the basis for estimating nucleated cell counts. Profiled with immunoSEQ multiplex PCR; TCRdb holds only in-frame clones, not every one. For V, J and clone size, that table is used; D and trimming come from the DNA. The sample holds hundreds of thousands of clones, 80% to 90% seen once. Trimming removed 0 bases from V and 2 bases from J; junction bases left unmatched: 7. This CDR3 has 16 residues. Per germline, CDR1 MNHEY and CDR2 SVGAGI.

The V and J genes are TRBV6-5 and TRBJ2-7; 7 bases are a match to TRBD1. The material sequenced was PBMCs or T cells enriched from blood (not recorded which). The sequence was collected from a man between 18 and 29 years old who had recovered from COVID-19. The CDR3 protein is CASSYSSGTATYEQYF. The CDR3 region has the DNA TGTGCCAGCAGTTACTCCTCCGGGACAGCCACCTACGAGCAGTACTTC.